This T cell receptor beta chain was recovered during a study of OX40 agonist ivuxolimab in advanced cancers. Study results and caveats: The work left the antigen specificity of expanded peripheral T cells undetermined.

The CDR3 covers 14 residues. From germline, CDR1 is GTSNPN and CDR2 SVGIG (reference sequence). V was clipped by 2 bases and J by 3 bases, with 11 bases between them. Clones were read by immunoSEQ multiplex PCR, and TCRdb kept only the in-frame ones, dropping some. This table has about 27,000 clones, approximately 79% appearing once. As to this clone: Its antigen remains unknown.

The chain employs TRBV30 and TRBJ1-5; tentatively, D is TRBD1 (6 bases). This specimen consisted of CD4+ or CD8+ T cells sorted from blood, obtained in a trial of the OX40 agonist ivuxolimab. The receptor comes from an adult with an advanced solid tumor such as melanoma, head and neck, liver or kidney cancer. The chain's CDR3 is CAWSSGTPNQPQHF. The CDR3 bases are TGTGCCTGGAGTTCCGGGACACCCAATCAGCCCCAGCATTTT.